This passage covers 13 T cell receptor beta chains from one sample sequenced in a study of long-term antiretroviral therapy in people with HIV. Survey-level resolution applied to immunoSEQ assay v3.0. TCRdb's copy holds only in-frame clones and misses some; the assay was immunoSEQ multiplex PCR. The sample lists about 24,000 clones, 80% to 85% occurring once. Sequencing was performed on unsorted PBMCs, taken at the start of antiretroviral therapy, before treatment. These receptors were obtained from a woman aged 18-29 years with HIV.

By its share, this clone is medium-sized. CDR3 bases: TGTGCCAGTAGTCTCGAGATTGCCTATGGCTACACCTTC. Residues: CASSLEIAYGYTF. The gene calls are TRBV19 and TRBJ1-2; D call uncertain. In germline, CDR1 is LNHDA, CDR2 SQIVND (reference sequence). Trimming stripped 5 bases from V and 4 bases from J, with 11 bases between. The CDR3 has 13 amino acids. The whole variable domain, remainder taken from reference TRBV19 and TRBJ1-2, is DGGITQSPKYLFRKEGQNVTLSCEQNLNHDAMYWYRQDPGQGLRLIYYSQIVNDFQKGDIAEGYSVSREKKESFPLTVTSAQKNPTAFYLCASSLEIAYGYTFGSGTRLTVV.

V gene TRBV19 combines with J gene TRBJ2-3; a possible D gene is TRBD2 (5 bases). Trimming took off 5 bases at V and 7 bases at J, with 13 bases between the two ends. The germline V gene encodes CDR1 LNHDA and CDR2 SQIVND (reference sequence). There are 13 residues in the CDR3. CDR3 loop: CASSGLARNTQYF. The CDR3 nucleotides read TGTGCCAGTAGTGGACTGGCGAGGAATACGCAGTATTTT. Using reference TRBV19 and TRBJ2-3 for the parts outside the CDR3, the full variable domain is DGGITQSPKYLFRKEGQNVTLSCEQNLNHDAMYWYRQDPGQGLRLIYYSQIVNDFQKGDIAEGYSVSREKKESFPLTVTSAQKNPTAFYLCASSGLARNTQYFGPGTRLTVL.

J is TRBJ2-2 and V is TRBV7-8, with D perhaps TRBD2 (5 bases). Trimming pared 4 bases from V and 4 bases from J, leaving 13 bases between. CDR1 is SGHVS, CDR2 FQNEAQ, per germline. The CDR3 sequence is 15 residues long. CDR3 sequence: CASSYPRTGTGELFF. Written as DNA, the CDR3 is TGTGCCAGCAGCTACCCCCGGACTGGCACCGGGGAGCTGTTTTTT.

The chain joins TRBV6-1 to TRBJ2-7; 7 bases map to TRBD1. The V segment lost 10 bases and the J segment 7 bases; nucleotides outside the gene matches: 7. Germline-derived CDR1 and CDR2 are MNHNS and SASEGT. The CDR3 runs 11 residues. Here the CDR3 DNA reads TGTGCCACCTGGTGGGGACAGGAGCAGTACTTC. It translates to CATWWGQEQYF.

The sample holds one count of this clone. The genes are TRBV2 and TRBJ1-3; D unresolved. Germline loops: CDR1 SNHLY, CDR2 FYNNEI. The CDR3 sequence is 16 residues long. Trimming removed 6 bases from V and 0 bases from J, with 15 bases in between. The CDR3 reads CASSGGRVASGNTIYF. CDR3 DNA sequence: TGTGCCAGCAGCGGCGGACGGGTAGCCTCTGGAAACACCATATATTTT.

V is TRBV7-3 and J is TRBJ2-3, with D hard to call. This CDR3 has 13 amino acids. Germline V CDR1 and CDR2: SGHTA, FQGTGA. V lost 5 bases and J lost 5, with 11 bases in between. CDR3 sequence: CASSLGPEDTQYF. As DNA, the CDR3 is TGTGCCAGCAGCCTCGGCCCCGAAGATACGCAGTATTTT.

V is TRBV5-4 and J is TRBJ2-7, with a tentative D call TRBD1 (6 bases). Germline loops: CDR1 SGHNT, CDR2 YYREEE (reference sequence). Trimming took 4 bases from V and 5 from J, leaving 16 bases between them. The CDR3 runs to 14 residues. The CDR3 bases are TGTGCCAGCAGCCAGGGGACGTCAGTGGACGAGCAGTACTTC. It codes for CASSQGTSVDEQYF.

The count of this clone is one. V and J are TRBV2 and TRBJ1-1; D remains ambiguous. V lost 5 bases and J 0 bases, leaving 7 bases between the germline ends. Germline V gene lookup returns CDR1 SNHLY and CDR2 FYNNEI. This CDR3 contains 13 residues. The CDR3 reads CASSRAMNTEAFF. CDR3 sequence (DNA): TGTGCCAGCAGTCGAGCTATGAACACTGAAGCTTTCTTT.

This chain connects TRBV7-2 to TRBJ1-1; tentative D call: TRBD1 (5 bases). The CDR3 runs 17 residues. In germline, CDR1 is SGHTA, CDR2 FQGNSA. The V end lost 7 bases, the J end lost 4 bases, and 25 bases lay between the germline ends. DNA for the CDR3: TGTGCCAGCACCCCCCCCGGGTGGAGCAGGGCTTTCACTGAAGCTTTCTTT. It yields the protein CASTPPGWSRAFTEAFF. The variable domain in full, completed from reference TRBV7-2 and TRBJ1-1, reads GAGVSQSPSNKVTEKGKDVELRCDPISGHTALYWYRQSLGQGLEFLIYFQGNSAPDKSGLPSDRFSAERTGGSVSTLTIQRTQQEDSAVYLCASTPPGWSRAFTEAFFGQGTRLTVV.

In this sample, this clone turned up once. V gene TRBV19 combines with J gene TRBJ1-5; D is ambiguous. Germline V gives CDR1 LNHDA, CDR2 SQIVND (reference sequence). CDR3 length: 13 residues. The V gene lost 3 bases and the J gene lost 6 bases, with 9 bases spanning the gap. The CDR3 DNA follows: TGTGCCAGTAGTATGGGAGTAAGTCAGCCCCAGCATTTT. Its translation: CASSMGVSQPQHF.

In its sample, this clone ranks as medium-sized. The V and J genes are TRBV10-2 and TRBJ1-2; D remains ambiguous. The CDR3 covers 13 residues. The germline V gene has CDR1 WSHSY and CDR2 SAAADI. The V and J ends lost 0 bases and 8 bases respectively, with 10 bases between them. The CDR3 DNA follows: TGCGCCAGCAGTGAGTCGAGAGGGAAGGGCTACACCTTC. It codes for CASSESRGKGYTF.

The gene calls are TRBV27 and TRBJ1-1; a weak D match, TRBD1 (5 bases). The CDR3 runs 12 residues. V gave up 9 bases and J gave up 1 base, with 9 bases separating them. Germline V gene sequence: CDR1 MNHEY, CDR2 SMNVEV (reference sequence). The CDR3 loop reads CASLGGNTEAFF. CDR3 sequence (DNA): TGTGCCAGTCTTGGGGGGAACACTGAAGCTTTCTTT.

The chain combines TRBV19 with TRBJ1-2; D gene unclear. The CDR3 extends over 15 amino acids. V lost 5 bases and J lost 3, with 16 bases in between. The germline CDR1 and CDR2 sequences are LNHDA and SQIVND (reference sequence). Here the CDR3 DNA reads TGTGCCAGTAGTTCCGGGATCGGCGGGGACTATGGCTACACCTTC. This codes for CASSSGIGGDYGYTF.